One and the same sample provided the 19 T cell receptor beta chains below, sequenced in a study of cytomegalovirus exposure and HLA in healthy donors. Here immunoSEQ multiplex PCR was the method, and the copy in TCRdb shows in-frame clones only, minus some. The sample holds under 200,000 clones; roughly 80% are singletons and the top ten take over 5.5%. The material sequenced was PBMCs. The receptors originated from a young man in good health and CMV-seropositive.

The rearrangement joins TRBV5-6 to TRBJ2-5, with 7 bases lining up with TRBD2. The CDR3 runs to 15 residues. Germline CDR1 is SGHDT and CDR2 is YYEEEE. Trimming removed 4 bases from V and 5 bases from J; junction bases left unmatched: 11. CDR3 nucleotide sequence: TGTGCCAGCAGCCCCCTGGGAGGGGTTCGGGAGACCCAGTACTTC. This codes for CASSPLGGVRETQYF.

The chain is built from TRBV30 and TRBJ1-1, with 8 bases lining up with TRBD1. Unmatched junction bases numbered 2, after V lost 3 bases and J lost 5 bases. The CDR3 has 12 amino acids. The germline gives CDR1 GTSNPN, CDR2 SVGIG (reference sequence). The CDR3 sequence is CAWRDRVTEAFF. The CDR3 nucleotides are TGTGCCTGGAGGGACAGGGTTACTGAAGCTTTCTTT.

The CDR3 DNA sequence: TGTGCCAGCAGTTCGCGACACCTGGAGGGCACTGAAGCTTTCTTT. Translation: CASSSRHLEGTEAFF. The V gene is TRBV28, the J gene TRBJ1-1; D gene unclear. Germline CDR1 MDHEN, CDR2 SYDVKM. The CDR3 runs 15 residues. Trimming removed 4 bases from V and 4 bases from J, with 16 bases in between.

The chain links TRBV23-1 to TRBJ2-4; weak D call: TRBD1 (5 bases). TRBV23-1 carries the ORF label, with uncertain function. V was pared by 0 bases and J by 3 bases, with 6 bases between. This CDR3 has 14 residues. In DNA, the CDR3 is TGCGCCAGCAGTCAATCTCAGGGCAAAAACATTCAGTACTTC. Residues: CASSQSQGKNIQYF.

This clone was counted between two and nine times. CDR3 coding DNA: TGTGCCAGTAGTGCACCTAGCGGGAGTTACAATGAGCAGTTCTTC. The encoded protein is CASSAPSGSYNEQFF. The V call is TRBV19, the J call TRBJ2-1, with TRBD2 matching over 10 bases. J was trimmed by 4 bases and V by 5 bases; bases with no gene match: 5. The CDR3 contains 15 residues. Germline V lookup: CDR1 LNHDA, CDR2 SQIVND (reference sequence). Drawing the rest from reference TRBV19 and TRBJ2-1, the complete variable domain is DGGITQSPKYLFRKEGQNVTLSCEQNLNHDAMYWYRQDPGQGLRLIYYSQIVNDFQKGDIAEGYSVSREKKESFPLTVTSAQKNPTAFYLCASSAPSGSYNEQFFGPGTRLTVL.

J is TRBJ2-7 and V is TRBV7-9, with D hard to call. Between the trimmed V and J ends, which lost 8 bases and 0 bases, there was a span of 5 bases. Germline V gives CDR1 SEHNR, CDR2 FQNEAQ (reference sequence). This CDR3 comprises 11 residues. In nucleotides, the CDR3 is TGTGCCAGCGCGAACTCCTACGAGCAGTACTTC. This gives the protein CASANSYEQYF.

The rearrangement uses TRBV4-3 and TRBJ1-3; 7 positions match TRBD1. Germline lookup yields CDR1 LGHNA and CDR2 YSLEER. This CDR3 is built from 16 residues. V gave up 0 bases and J gave up 5 bases; unmatched junction bases: 7. The DNA for the CDR3 is TGCGCCAGCAGCCAAGATCTAAGGGGACAGAGAAACACCATATATTTT. Residues: CASSQDLRGQRNTIYF.

The rearrangement joins TRBV28 to TRBJ2-7; TRBD1 might be the D (5 bases). Trimming removed 2 bases from V and 0 bases from J, with 5 bases in between. CDR1 is MDHEN and CDR2 is SYDVKM in the germline V gene. CDR3 length equals 13 residues. The DNA for the CDR3 is TGTGCCAGCAGTTTAGACAGCTCCTACGAGCAGTACTTC. Translating gives CASSLDSSYEQYF.

This CDR3 is CATSSPLSGRAFGELFF. DNA of the CDR3: TGTGCCACCAGCAGTCCTCTTAGCGGGAGGGCCTTCGGGGAGCTGTTTTTT. This chain joins TRBV15 and TRBJ2-2, with 11 bases identical to TRBD2. The V gene's germline CDR1 is LNHNV and CDR2 YYDKDF (reference sequence). With 3 bases clipped from V and 7 bases from J, the junction kept 10 bases outside the gene matches. This CDR3 spans 17 amino acids.

The chain carries TRBV29-1 and TRBJ2-7, with TRBD1 as a possible D gene (7 bases). The CDR3 loop spans 13 amino acids. The V gene's germline CDR1 is SQVTM and CDR2 ANQGSEA. Trimming shortened V by 3 bases and J by 4 bases, and 13 bases separated the two germline ends. In DNA, the CDR3 is TGCAGCGTTGAGCGGCCAGGGGGGTACGAGCAGTACTTC. This sequence encodes CSVERPGGYEQYF.

In this sample, this clone turned up once. The chain employs TRBV29-1 and TRBJ2-5, with TRBD1 identical over 7 bases. V trimming: 0 bases; J trimming: 2 bases; junction bases outside the gene matches: 15. This CDR3 region has 18 residues. Germline values: CDR1 SQVTM, CDR2 ANQGSEA. The DNA of the CDR3 is TGCAGCGTTGAAGATCTAGGCCCGCTTGAGGGACAGCAAGAGACCCAGTACTTC. Residues: CSVEDLGPLEGQQETQYF.

The chain is built from TRBV27 and TRBJ2-2; 9 bases match TRBD2. This CDR3 spans 14 amino acids. The germline gives CDR1 MNHEY, CDR2 SMNVEV (reference sequence). Trimming removed 4 bases from V and 6 bases from J; junction bases left unmatched: 3. Here the CDR3 reads CASSSGLAAGELFF. The CDR3 DNA reads TGTGCCAGCAGTTCGGGACTAGCCGCCGGGGAGCTGTTTTTT.

The chain is built from TRBV5-4 and TRBJ2-3, with D possibly being TRBD1 (5 bases). With 2 bases removed from V and 4 bases from J, the gap between germline ends came to 11 bases. This CDR3 contains 14 residues. The germline V gene encodes CDR1 SGHNT and CDR2 YYREEE (reference sequence). CDR3: CASSLGAVPDTQYF. The CDR3 nucleotides are TGTGCCAGCAGCTTAGGGGCAGTTCCAGATACGCAGTATTTT.

This rearrangement joins TRBV28 to TRBJ2-7; D uncertain. This CDR3 spans 12 amino acids. CDR1 is MDHEN, CDR2 SYDVKM, per germline. Trimming removed 5 bases at V and 6 bases at J, with 11 bases between. The CDR3 DNA reads as TGTGCCAGCAGTCCCCTCGGGTTCGAGCAGTACTTC. Translated, it gives CASSPLGFEQYF.

The gene calls are TRBV7-2 and TRBJ2-2, with 7 nucleotides matching TRBD2. This CDR3 contains 19 residues. Losses at the gene ends were 0 bases for V and 5 bases for J; bases not matched to a gene: 15. Germline V gene sequence: CDR1 SGHTA, CDR2 FQGNSA. CDR3 loop: CASSLAPVPGRGGTGELFF. CDR3 DNA: TGTGCCAGCAGCTTAGCGCCGGTACCGGGGAGGGGCGGGACCGGGGAGCTGTTTTTT.

The genes are TRBV7-6 and TRBJ2-5, with D possibly being TRBD2 (5 bases). CDR3 size: 13 residues. CDR1 and CDR2 (germline): SGHVS, FNYEAQ. Between the trimmed V and J ends, which lost 5 bases and 5 bases, there was a span of 12 bases. DNA for the CDR3: TGTGCCAGCAGCCTCGTACTAGTTGAGACCCAGTACTTC. Translated: CASSLVLVETQYF. The full variable domain, rest sourced from reference TRBV7-6 and TRBJ2-5, is GAGVSQSPRYKVTKRGQDVALRCDPISGHVSLYWYRQALGQGPEFLTYFNYEAQQDKSGLPNDRFSAERPEGSISTLTIQRTEQRDSAMYRCASSLVLVETQYFGPGTRLLVL.

The gene calls are TRBV6-4 and TRBJ1-4; a weak D match, TRBD1 (5 bases). This CDR3 comprises 14 residues. Trimming removed 3 bases at V and 5 bases at J, with 10 bases between. The germline gives CDR1 MRHNA, CDR2 SNTAGT. CDR3 loop: CASSEDGGNEKLFF. The CDR3 DNA reads TGTGCCAGCAGTGAGGACGGGGGGAATGAAAAACTGTTTTTT.

This chain links TRBV30 with TRBJ2-1; 7 nucleotides match TRBD2. V shed 0 bases and J 8 bases; nucleotides not matched to a gene: 10. Germline V lookup: CDR1 GTSNPN, CDR2 SVGIG (reference sequence). The CDR3 is made up of 15 amino acids. This CDR3 is CAWSVNAGVGYEQFF. DNA for the CDR3: TGTGCCTGGAGTGTAAATGCGGGAGTGGGCTATGAGCAGTTCTTC.

J is TRBJ2-7 and V is TRBV10-3; 8 positions agree with TRBD2. Germline trimming cut 6 bases from V and 0 bases from J; bases unmatched to any gene: 7. Per the germline V gene, CDR1 is ENHRY and CDR2 is SYGVKD. CDR3 length: 15 amino acids. The CDR3 DNA sequence: TGTGCCATCAGGACCGAGCGGGGGAGCTCCTACGAGCAGTACTTC. Its translation is CAIRTERGSSYEQYF.